The T cell receptor beta chain under discussion was sequenced for a study of regulatory T cells in long-lasting Graves disease. This clonotype was counted many times. The junction had 4 bases not matched to a gene; V was cut back by 3 bases and J by 7 bases. There are 13 residues in the CDR3. Per germline, CDR1 SGHRS and CDR2 YFSETQ. Construction of TCR beta libraries relied on iRepertoire HTBI primers and on Arm-PCR targeting CDR3 regions. One entry per CDR3 protein results from TCRdb running MiXCR on the multiplex PCR reads. The sample shows hundreds of thousands of distinct CDR3 sequences, 20% of them seen only once. As for time point: persistent/refractory GD, antithyroid drugs over 5 years with positive TRAb. Preparation of the TCR library used RNA extracted from PBMCs.

The rearrangement links TRBV5-1 to TRBJ1-1; the match to TRBD1 covers 9 bases. The sequencing used peripheral blood mononuclear cells (PBMCs), collected when the disease was refractory, from a patient treated with antithyroid drugs. This sequence originates from a female donor with Graves disease. In nucleotides, the CDR3 is TGCGCCAGCAGCTGGAGACAGGGGGGTGAAGCTTTCTTT. Its translation: CASSWRQGGEAFF.